The text below deals with one TCR beta chain. The data were obtained in a study of T cells in Graves' hyperthyroidism and ophthalmopathy. Based on clinical symptoms, serum thyroxine and TRAb, thyroid ultrasound and orbital computed tomography, diagnoses were reached. Template material for amplifying TCR beta CDR3 regions consisted of RNA transcripts. RT-PCR in the first round (using the HTBI primer set) targeted the TCR CDR3. TCRdb recomputed calls from the multiplex PCR reads with MiXCR, one row per CDR3 protein. This sample has about 500,000 distinct CDR3 sequences, with 15% to 20% found just once. The material sequenced was blood. The TCR comes from a woman in her 30s with Graves' ophthalmopathy.

The CDR3 DNA reads as TGTGCCAGCAGCCACCGGATGCGCACCGGGGAGCTGTTTTTT. It translates to CASSHRMRTGELFF. V gene TRBV14 combines with J gene TRBJ2-2; D gene ambiguous. The germline CDR1 and CDR2 sequences are SGHDN and FVKESK. The CDR3 runs 14 residues. V was trimmed by 3 bases and J by 4 bases, leaving 9 bases between them.